Below, one TCR beta chain is given with its context. As yet, its antigen is unknown. MiXCR, run by TCRdb on the RT-PCR reads, gives a single entry per CDR3 protein. The repertoire holds 650,000 to 800,000 distinct CDR3 sequences, with roughly 18% as singletons. The sample originates from a study of response to subunit inactivated influenza vaccine. Findings of the study overall: Authors suggested each seasonal influenza vaccination recruits few new T cells.

V shed 8 bases and J shed 4 bases, with 14 bases lying between them. The CDR3 spans 14 residues. Germline CDR1 SNHLY, CDR2 FYNNEI. V usage is TRBV2 and J usage is TRBJ2-2; weak D call: TRBD2 (7 bases). The sample was PBMCs from blood, taken less than 6 days after vaccination. This clonotype was obtained from a middle-aged man who received an inactivated influenza vaccine. This CDR3 reads CASHRGAGTGELFF. As DNA, the CDR3 is TGTGCCAGCCATCGGGGGGCTGGCACCGGGGAGCTGTTTTTT.